This TCR beta chain derives from a study of blood T cell repertoires in COVID-19. Researchers sorted participants into cohorts using their self-reported clinical history. Within 2 weeks before study entry, exposed participants met a COVID-19 case. Sequencing used immunoSEQ multiplex PCR; TCRdb keeps in-frame clones, though not all of them. The top ten hold around 3.3% of the sample, which has about 220,000 clones, roughly four fifths seen once. This clone was picked up one time. The TCR originated in a woman aged 40 to 50 who had been exposed to COVID-19. Material for sequencing was PBMCs or T cells enriched from blood (not recorded which).

DNA for the CDR3: TGTGCCAGCAGCCTGAGGACAGGGAATTCACCCCTCCACTTT. This translates into CASSLRTGNSPLHF. This chain links TRBV14 with TRBJ1-6; 8 bases are shared with TRBD1. V was clipped by 4 bases and J by 7 bases; unmatched bases: 3. Germline assignment: CDR1 SGHDN and CDR2 FVKESK. This CDR3 has 14 amino acids.